Following are 26 T cell receptor beta chains from one sample sequenced in a study of blood T cell repertoires in COVID-19. Profiling relied on immunoSEQ multiplex PCR, and the TCRdb table lists in-frame clones only, not all of them. The data show some 130,000 clones, with approximately 90% seen just once and about 2% held by the top ten. Sequenced: peripheral blood. These receptors originate from a man aged 70 or older with active COVID-19.

This clone was found a few times. The gene calls are TRBV3-1 (or the pseudogene TRBV3-2) and TRBJ2-3, with 8 bases that match TRBD2. This CDR3 spans 15 amino acids. The germline V gene encodes CDR1 LGHDT and CDR2 YNNKEL (reference sequence). Unmatched junction bases numbered 9, after V lost 4 bases and J lost 6 bases. Here the CDR3 reads CASSRSGSGWDTQYF. Written as DNA, the CDR3 is TGTGCCAGCAGCCGAAGCGGGAGTGGGTGGGATACGCAGTATTTT.

The chain combines TRBV5-1 with TRBJ1-5; D uncertain. This CDR3 spans 14 amino acids. Trimming shortened V by 0 bases and J by 5 bases, and 9 bases separated the two germline ends. Germline-derived CDR1 and CDR2 are SGHRS and YFSETQ. The CDR3 reads CASSLAVGDQPQHF. Here the CDR3 DNA reads TGCGCCAGCAGCTTGGCCGTCGGGGATCAGCCCCAGCATTTT.

This clone was picked up a small number of times. The chain carries TRBV30 and TRBJ1-6; D not resolved. The CDR3 is 12 residues long. Trimming shortened V by 0 bases and J by 13 bases, and 10 bases separated the two germline ends. CDR1 GTSNPN and CDR2 SVGIG come from the germline V gene (reference sequence). CDR3 residues: CAWSVRREPLHF. CDR3 sequence (DNA): TGTGCCTGGAGTGTACGGAGGGAGCCCCTCCACTTT. The whole variable domain, remainder taken from reference TRBV30 and TRBJ1-6, is SQTIHQWPATLVQPVGSPLSLECTVEGTSNPNLYWYRQAAGRGLQLLFYSVGIGQISSEVPQNLSASRPQDRQFILSSKKLLLSDSGFYLCAWSVRREPLHFGNGTRLTVT.

V usage is TRBV9 and J usage is TRBJ2-1; TRBD2 might be the D (6 bases). Trimming shortened V by 9 bases and J by 0 bases, and 16 bases separated the two germline ends. This CDR3 region has 15 residues. Germline values: CDR1 SGDLS, CDR2 YYNGEE. The CDR3 nucleotides read TGTGCCAATCGAAAACTAGCCTCCTCCTACAATGAGCAGTTCTTC. This sequence encodes CANRKLASSYNEQFF.

V and J are TRBV6-5 and TRBJ1-1; the D is unclear. The CDR3 is 15 residues long. CDR1 MNHEY and CDR2 SVGAGI come from the germline V gene. V was trimmed by 0 bases and J by 2 bases, leaving 10 bases between them. The CDR3 bases are TGTGCCAGCAGTTACTCTGAAGAACTAAACACTGAAGCTTTCTTT. Translating it yields CASSYSEELNTEAFF.

This sequence joins TRBV28 and TRBJ2-7, with TRBD2 matching over 8 bases. From germline, CDR1 is MDHEN and CDR2 SYDVKM. This CDR3 is 13 amino acids long. Germline trimming cut 4 bases from V and 4 bases from J; bases unmatched to any gene: 3. The CDR3 DNA sequence: TGTGCCAGCAGTTCAGCGGGAGAGTACGAGCAGTACTTC. Translated: CASSSAGEYEQYF.

V is TRBV7-9 and J is TRBJ1-1; D is uncertain. Trimming took 5 bases from V and 8 from J, leaving 12 bases between them. From germline, CDR1 is SEHNR and CDR2 FQNEAQ (reference sequence). The CDR3 sequence is 12 residues long. The CDR3 DNA reads as TGTGCCAGCAGCATAAACGGGGTAGAAGCTTTCTTT. Translating gives CASSINGVEAFF.

This chain uses TRBV3-1 (or the pseudogene TRBV3-2) with TRBJ2-6; D remains ambiguous. The CDR3 is 14 residues long. Germline V gene data show CDR1 as LGHDT and CDR2 as YNNKEL (reference sequence). V was pared by 3 bases and J by 3 bases, with 6 bases between. CDR3 amino acids: CASSQSGGANVLTF. For the CDR3, the DNA is TGTGCCAGCAGCCAGTCGGGTGGGGCCAACGTCCTGACTTTC.

The chain links TRBV9 to TRBJ1-5; 8 positions match TRBD1. Germline lookup yields CDR1 SGDLS and CDR2 YYNGEE. The CDR3 contains 14 residues. Unmatched junction bases numbered 6, after V lost 4 bases and J lost 6 bases. CDR3 nucleotide sequence: TGTGCCAGCAGCCGCGGGACAGGTTCTCAGCCCCAGCATTTT. It specifies CASSRGTGSQPQHF.

CDR3 DNA sequence: TGCAGCGTTGAAGAGGAAACGGGATCCCAGCATTTT. Protein product: CSVEEETGSQHF. The V and J genes are TRBV29-1 and TRBJ1-5; D gene uncertain. The CDR3 contains 12 residues. Trimming cost V 0 bases and J 11 bases, with 11 bases left between them. The germline CDR1 and CDR2 sequences are SQVTM and ANQGSEA. Filled out from reference TRBV29-1 and TRBJ1-5, the complete variable domain reads SAVISQKPSRDICQRGTSLTIQCQVDSQVTMMFWYRQQPGQSLTLIATANQGSEATYESGFVIDKFPISRPNLTFSTLTVSNMSPEDSSIYLCSVEEETGSQHFGDGTRLSIL.

The chain is built from TRBV18 and TRBJ2-5, with a weak D call TRBD1 (5 bases). The CDR3 runs to 13 residues. CDR1 is KGHSH and CDR2 is LQKENI in the germline V gene. V was cut by 2 bases and J by 5 bases, with 9 bases left in between. CDR3: CASSPIAGETQYF. The CDR3 nucleotides are TGTGCCAGCTCACCAATTGCAGGGGAGACCCAGTACTTC.

This chain joins TRBV5-1 and TRBJ2-7; 9 bases are a match to TRBD2. This CDR3 has 14 residues. V trimming: 5 bases; J trimming: 6 bases; junction bases outside the gene matches: 9. CDR1 and CDR2 from the germline V gene are SGHRS and YFSETQ. The CDR3 loop reads CASRSSGRMGEQYF. In DNA form, the CDR3 reads TGCGCCAGCAGATCCAGCGGGAGGATGGGCGAGCAGTACTTC.

The chain couples TRBV19 to TRBJ2-5, with 8 positions matching TRBD2. Looked up from germline, CDR1 is LNHDA and CDR2 is SQIVND (reference sequence). V shed 2 bases and J 5 bases; nucleotides not matched to a gene: 16. CDR3 length: 18 amino acids. Written as DNA, the CDR3 is TGTGCCAGTAGTATAAATGCGATGCGGGGGGCGCTTAGGGAGACCCAGTACTTC. This sequence encodes CASSINAMRGALRETQYF.

The rearrangement uses TRBV11-2 and TRBJ2-3, with 7 bases that match TRBD1. V was pared by 1 base and J by 6 bases, with 7 bases of the junction left unmatched. This CDR3 spans 15 amino acids. Germline values: CDR1 SGHAT, CDR2 FQNNGV. CDR3 in amino acids: CASSLGSGGRDTQYF. The CDR3 nucleotides are TGTGCCAGCAGCTTAGGGTCAGGGGGTAGGGATACGCAGTATTTT.

This clone was detected only a few times. CDR3 residues: CASSEVGGRTEAFF. The CDR3 nucleotides are TGTGCCAGCAGTGAAGTCGGGGGAAGAACTGAAGCTTTCTTT. V is TRBV6-1 and J is TRBJ1-1; D is perhaps TRBD1 (5 bases). Germline CDR1 and CDR2: MNHNS and SASEGT. This CDR3 is 14 amino acids long. V shed 1 base and J shed 5 bases, with 11 bases lying between them.

The chain recombines TRBV6-4 with TRBJ2-3; 12 bases line up with TRBD1. CDR1 is MRHNA and CDR2 is SNTAGT in the germline V gene. The CDR3 has 15 amino acids. J lost 2 bases, V lost 6 bases, and 3 bases had no gene match. This chain's CDR3 is CASSRDRGPTDTQYF. CDR3 DNA: TGTGCCAGCAGCCGGGACAGGGGGCCCACAGATACGCAGTATTTT.

V usage is TRBV5-1 and J usage is TRBJ2-2, with 8 bases aligning to TRBD1. The V and J ends lost 0 bases and 6 bases, in that order; junction bases with no gene match: 4. Per the germline V gene, CDR1 is SGHRS and CDR2 is YFSETQ. The CDR3 has 15 amino acids. The CDR3 coding sequence is TGCGCCAGCAGCTTGGGGTGGACAGGGCCCGGGGAGCTGTTTTTT. It translates to CASSLGWTGPGELFF.

This clone was detected once. The chain combines TRBV5-1 with TRBJ2-1; no reliable D call. The CDR3 consists of 13 residues. The germline V and J ends were trimmed by 2 bases and 8 bases, with 11 bases remaining between them. Germline V CDR1 and CDR2: SGHRS, YFSETQ. This CDR3 is CASSFPSNDEQFF. DNA of the CDR3: TGCGCCAGCAGCTTCCCCTCTAATGATGAGCAGTTCTTC.

This chain connects TRBV6-1 to TRBJ1-2; no firm D call. Trimming removed 0 bases from V and 4 bases from J, with 9 bases in between. Germline CDR1 reads MNHNS; CDR2 reads SASEGT. CDR3 size: 14 residues. As DNA, the CDR3 is TGTGCCAGCAGTGAAGCTTGGGAGGGCTATGGCTACACCTTC. Translated, it gives CASSEAWEGYGYTF.

The chain recombines TRBV7-2 with TRBJ1-4, with 8 positions matching TRBD1. V was clipped by 3 bases and J by 7 bases; unmatched bases: 7. CDR3 length equals 15 residues. Germline loops: CDR1 SGHTA, CDR2 FQGNSA. The CDR3 nucleotides read TGTGCCAGCAGCTTTCGGACAGGGCGGGGTGAAAAACTGTTTTTT. It yields the protein CASSFRTGRGEKLFF.

The chain employs TRBV24-1 and TRBJ2-3; 10 bases align to TRBD1. Germline V gene data show CDR1 as KGHDR and CDR2 as SFDVKD. The CDR3 contains 16 residues. Trimming cost V 4 bases and J 8 bases; bases outside gene matches: 11. CDR3 in DNA: TGTGCCACCAGTGAGAGAGGGACAGGGGTTCAAGGTACGCAGTATTTT. Protein: CATSERGTGVQGTQYF.

The chain uses TRBV10-2 and TRBJ2-3; TRBD2 agrees at 10 bases. Looked up from germline, CDR1 is WSHSY and CDR2 is SAAADI. This CDR3 has 16 residues. V was pared by 6 bases and J by 2 bases, with 8 bases of the junction left unmatched. CDR3: CASRDLAGAATDTQYF. CDR3 DNA sequence: TGCGCCAGCAGGGACCTAGCGGGAGCCGCCACAGATACGCAGTATTTT.

This clone was found once. The rearrangement links TRBV5-1 to TRBJ2-1, with 10 bases fitting TRBD2. The junction had 11 bases not matched to a gene; V was cut back by 4 bases and J by 4 bases. This CDR3 has 17 amino acids. Germline CDR1 reads SGHRS; CDR2 reads YFSETQ. DNA of the CDR3: TGCGCCAGCAGCGGATTGGGACTAGCGAATCGGTACAATGAGCAGTTCTTC. It yields the protein CASSGLGLANRYNEQFF.

Points on this clone: Because the CDR3 is missing its conserved closing phenylalanine or tryptophan, this is likely a read error. No DNA is shown, since the ends of the CDR3 on it are uncertain; the CDR3 is the one TCRdb lists. The chain couples TRBV2 to TRBJ1-1; the table's D gene call, TRBD1, was not cross checked with the DNA. Germline V lookup: CDR1 SNHLY, CDR2 FYNNEI. A total of 11 residues make up the CDR3, ends included. CDR3 residues: CASSLDRAPSV.

V is TRBV4-1 and J is TRBJ1-2, with a possible D match to TRBD1 (6 bases). Germline loops: CDR1 MGHRA, CDR2 YSYEKL. Trimming took 1 base from V and 6 from J, leaving 9 bases between them. CDR3 length: 13 amino acids. The CDR3: CASSQVWTDGYTF. The CDR3 coding sequence is TGCGCCAGCAGCCAAGTCTGGACAGATGGCTACACCTTC.

The chain joins TRBV5-6 to TRBJ1-2; D gene uncertain. Germline assignment: CDR1 SGHDT and CDR2 YYEEEE. Between the trimmed V and J ends, which lost 1 base and 6 bases, there was a span of 7 bases. The CDR3 consists of 12 residues. The CDR3 region is CASSLLEHGYTF. In DNA, the CDR3 is TGTGCCAGCAGCTTGTTAGAGCATGGCTACACCTTC.